The 14 T cell receptor beta chains given below trace back to one sample, sequenced in a study of T cells after yellow fever vaccination (dated by TCRdb to between 2018 and 2020). Library prep was done by 5' RACE. The instrument given in TCRdb is Illumina NovaSeq 6000. Using fastp trimming at Q25 and MiXCR clonotype assembly, TCRdb reanalyzed the public sequencing data and kept in-frame beta chains. Rows matching on CDR3 protein sequence are summarized as one entry with the most common DNA and genes. This sample comprises 100,000 to 150,000 distinct CDR3 sequences, 7.5% to 10% of them detected only once. The ten largest account for 40% of the sample. This specimen's treatment or condition label, interpreted: live attenuated yellow fever vaccine strain. The specimen was CD8+ T cells sorted from PBMCs, collected on the day of the yellow fever booster vaccination. All receptors derive from a man aged 18 to 35 who received the YFV17D yellow fever vaccine.

This clonotype was seen more than once but under ten times. The chain couples TRBV4-3 to TRBJ2-1, with D possibly being TRBD2 (5 bases). V lost 1 base, J lost 1 base, and 5 bases lay in between. Germline CDR1 and CDR2: LGHNA and YSLEER. This CDR3 spans 14 amino acids. DNA of the CDR3: TGCGCCAGCAGCCAAGGGACTTCCTACAATGAGCAGTTCTTC. Amino acids: CASSQGTSYNEQFF.

The J gene is TRBJ2-3, the V gene TRBV19; no firm D call. V lost 3 bases, J lost 0 bases, and 19 bases lay in between. Per germline, CDR1 LNHDA and CDR2 SQIVND (reference sequence). CDR3 length equals 18 residues. As DNA, the CDR3 is TGTGCCAGTAGTATTTGCCCGTGTAGTGGGGTGAGCACAGATACGCAGTATTTT. This translates into CASSICPCSGVSTDTQYF.

In its sample, this clonotype was seen a few times. The rearrangement joins TRBV7-8 to TRBJ1-1; TRBD1 agrees at 9 bases. CDR1 and CDR2 (germline): SGHVS, FQNEAQ. This CDR3 has 17 residues. V was clipped by 3 bases and J by 2 bases; unmatched bases: 10. The CDR3 loop is CASSFGGTGRINTEAFF. The DNA for the CDR3 is TGTGCCAGCAGCTTCGGGGGGACAGGGAGGATTAACACTGAAGCTTTCTTT.

The chain recombines TRBV6-5 with TRBJ2-2; perhaps TRBD2 as D (5 bases). This CDR3 is built from 17 residues. Germline V gene lookup returns CDR1 MNHEY and CDR2 SVGAGI. Trimming shortened V by 2 bases and J by 5 bases, and 18 bases separated the two germline ends. In DNA form, the CDR3 reads TGTGCCAGCAGTTACCACCCCAGCGGAGGAAATACCGGGGAGCTGTTTTTT. Protein sequence: CASSYHPSGGNTGELFF.

V gene TRBV5-1 combines with J gene TRBJ1-1; D perhaps matches TRBD1 (5 bases). Germline loops: CDR1 SGHRS, CDR2 YFSETQ. The CDR3 loop spans 13 amino acids. Trimming cost V 4 bases and J 3 bases, with 10 bases left between them. CDR3 bases: TGCGCCAGCAGCCCCCAGGGAGACACTGAAGCTTTCTTT. This gives the protein CASSPQGDTEAFF.

This clonotype showed up many times. Written as DNA, the CDR3 is TGCGCCAGCAGCTCCTCAGAAGAAAACATTCAGTACTTC. Its protein product is CASSSSEENIQYF. V gene TRBV5-1 combines with J gene TRBJ2-4; D not certain. The V end lost 3 bases, the J end lost 5 bases, and 9 bases lay between the germline ends. CDR1 is SGHRS and CDR2 is YFSETQ in the germline V gene. CDR3 length: 13 amino acids. Looking up the rest from reference TRBV5-1 and TRBJ2-4 gives the full variable domain: KAGVTQTPRYLIKTRGQQVTLSCSPISGHRSVSWYQQTPGQGLQFLFEYFSETQRNKGNFPGRFSGRQFSNSRSEMNVSTLELGDSALYLCASSSSEENIQYFGAGTRLSVL.

This clonotype was counted between two and nine times. This rearrangement joins TRBV4-3 to TRBJ1-1, with D hard to call. Trimming pared 3 bases from V and 6 bases from J, leaving 17 bases between. Germline V CDR1 and CDR2: LGHNA, YSLEER. CDR3 size: 15 residues. The CDR3 sequence: CASSHLWGEGPEAFF. CDR3 nucleotides: TGCGCCAGCAGCCACCTTTGGGGAGAAGGGCCTGAAGCTTTCTTT.

This clonotype occurred a few times. The chain combines TRBV6-1 with TRBJ2-5; D is unclear. The CDR3 loop spans 12 amino acids. Trimming shortened V by 0 bases and J by 4 bases, and 3 bases separated the two germline ends. Germline CDR1 reads MNHNS; CDR2 reads SASEGT. In DNA, the CDR3 is TGTGCCAGCAGTGAAGCTTTAGAGACCCAGTACTTC. Protein: CASSEALETQYF.

The genes are TRBV6-6 and TRBJ1-5; TRBD1 aligns across 7 bases. CDR1 MNHNY and CDR2 SVGAGI come from the germline V gene (reference sequence). The CDR3 is made up of 13 amino acids. V dropped 4 bases and J dropped 6; count of bases not matched to a gene: 3. As DNA, the CDR3 is TGTGCCAGCAGTTCAACAGGGGCTCAGCCCCAGCATTTT. It codes for CASSSTGAQPQHF.

A few counts support this clonotype. The V call is TRBV12-3 or TRBV12-4, the J call TRBJ1-5, with D possibly being TRBD1 (5 bases). The V end lost 7 bases, the J end lost 5 bases, and 9 bases lay between the germline ends. CDR3 length equals 12 residues. CDR3 residues: CASTTGDQPQHF. The CDR3 nucleotides read TGTGCCAGCACCACGGGGGATCAGCCCCAGCATTTT.

This chain's CDR3 is CASSSWTANTGELFF. CDR3 sequence (DNA): TGTGCCAGCAGTTCCTGGACAGCGAACACCGGGGAGCTGTTTTTT. V is TRBV9 and J is TRBJ2-2; possibly TRBD1 for D (6 bases). The length of the CDR3 is 15 residues. From germline, CDR1 is SGDLS and CDR2 YYNGEE. Trimming stripped 5 bases from V and 0 bases from J, with 11 bases between.

The chain recombines TRBV5-4 with TRBJ2-2; D uncertain. Germline CDR1 SGHNT, CDR2 YYREEE (reference sequence). The CDR3 covers 12 residues. V was cut by 7 bases and J by 5 bases, with 9 bases left in between. CDR3 amino acids: CASHERTGELFF. CDR3 DNA: TGTGCCAGCCACGAGCGTACCGGGGAGCTGTTTTTT.

This clonotype was picked up a small number of times. This chain links TRBV27 with TRBJ1-1; D perhaps matches TRBD1 (6 bases). Germline values: CDR1 MNHEY, CDR2 SMNVEV (reference sequence). The CDR3 has 13 amino acids. V lost 5 bases to trimming and J lost 7 bases, with 14 bases between them. The CDR3 loop reads CASSPGTPNEAFF. In DNA, the CDR3 is TGTGCCAGCAGTCCCGGGACACCCAATGAAGCTTTCTTT.

This clonotype was picked up many times. This chain connects TRBV29-1 to TRBJ2-3; D perhaps matches TRBD1 (6 bases). This CDR3 is built from 15 residues. Trimming shortened V by 7 bases and J by 1 base, and 18 bases separated the two germline ends. Germline CDR1 is SQVTM and CDR2 is ANQGSEA. The CDR3 DNA follows: TGCAGCGCCTCTGACTCGACAGGACGCACAGATACGCAGTATTTT. Translated, it gives CSASDSTGRTDTQYF.